The 22 T cell receptor beta chains presented below share a single source sample, sequenced in a study of early T cells in non-severe SARS-CoV-2 infection (dated by TCRdb to the early 2020s). The library came from 5' RACE. Sequencing used a NextSeq 500. In TCRdb, the public reads were trimmed at Q25 with fastp and aligned with MiXCR, with productive beta chains retained. Under each unique CDR3 protein, matching rows form one entry showing the most common genes and DNA. The table for this sample lists 120,000 or so distinct CDR3 sequences; roughly 12% of them were counted only once. The ten largest account for less than 4.5% of the sample. The material was whole blood, obtained at baseline. Every receptor here comes from an adult who was a healthcare worker with PCR-confirmed SARS-CoV-2 infection or an uninfected control (not recorded which).

This clonotype has just a few counts. This chain joins TRBV19 and TRBJ2-2; 7 bases match TRBD1. The CDR3 extends over 13 amino acids. Germline V gene sequence: CDR1 LNHDA, CDR2 SQIVND (reference sequence). V lost 10 bases, J lost 8 bases, and 10 bases stayed unmatched. CDR3 sequence: CATMYRGTGELFF. The DNA of the CDR3 is TGTGCCACCATGTACAGGGGAACAGGGGAGCTGTTTTTT. Full variable domain (missing parts from reference TRBV19 and TRBJ2-2): DGGITQSPKYLFRKEGQNVTLSCEQNLNHDAMYWYRQDPGQGLRLIYYSQIVNDFQKGDIAEGYSVSREKKESFPLTVTSAQKNPTAFYLCATMYRGTGELFFGEGSRLTVL.

The genes are TRBV20-1 and TRBJ1-2, with D unclear. Germline V gene sequence: CDR1 DFQATT, CDR2 SNEGSKA (reference sequence). Trimming left V 3 bases short and J 1 base short, with 0 bases between. CDR3 size: 10 residues. CDR3 in amino acids: CSASNYGYTF. The CDR3 coding sequence is TGCAGTGCTAGTAACTATGGCTACACCTTC.

This clonotype was observed a few times. The chain combines TRBV14 with TRBJ2-1; D is unclear. The germline gives CDR1 SGHDN, CDR2 FVKESK. This CDR3 region has 14 residues. Between the trimmed V and J ends, which lost 7 bases and 0 bases, there was a span of 10 bases. As DNA, the CDR3 is TGTGCCAGCAACGTCCACAGCTCCTACAATGAGCAGTTCTTC. This codes for CASNVHSSYNEQFF.

The rearrangement joins TRBV6-1 to TRBJ2-1, with D possibly matching TRBD1 (6 bases). Trimming cost V 4 bases and J 4 bases, with 17 bases left between them. CDR1 and CDR2 (germline): MNHNS, SASEGT. The CDR3 runs to 16 residues. The CDR3 DNA is TGTGCCAGCAGTGTACACTCCGGGACAAATTACAATGAGCAGTTCTTC. Its translation: CASSVHSGTNYNEQFF.

This clonotype appeared a few times. The chain's CDR3 is CASSPPRTVNTEAFF. The DNA for the CDR3 is TGTGCCAGCAGTCCTCCCCGGACAGTCAACACTGAAGCTTTCTTT. V and J are TRBV6-6 and TRBJ1-1; TRBD1 might be the D (6 bases). Germline V gene data show CDR1 as MNHNY and CDR2 as SVGAGI (reference sequence). This CDR3 spans 15 amino acids. The ends were cut back, 5 bases at V and 2 bases at J, with 15 bases in the middle.

This clonotype occurred many times. This chain connects TRBV6-5 to TRBJ2-3, with TRBD1 identical over 9 bases. V trimming: 6 bases; J trimming: 7 bases; junction bases outside the gene matches: 11. The CDR3 sequence is 15 residues long. Germline CDR1 reads MNHEY; CDR2 reads SVGAGI. CDR3 region: CASREGQGRGNTQYF. DNA of the CDR3: TGTGCCAGCAGAGAGGGACAGGGCCGGGGGAATACGCAGTATTTT.

V usage is TRBV10-3 and J usage is TRBJ2-1, with D possibly TRBD2 on 5 matching bases. V lost 3 bases and J lost 7, with 10 bases in between. The CDR3 covers 13 residues. The V gene's germline CDR1 is ENHRY and CDR2 SYGVKD. CDR3 DNA sequence: TGTGCCATCAGTGACCCGGAGGTGAATGAGCAGTTCTTC. It is translated as CAISDPEVNEQFF.

The chain carries TRBV12-5 and TRBJ2-1, with D unclear. Germline lookup yields CDR1 LGHNT and CDR2 FRNRAP. The CDR3 extends over 13 amino acids. The V end lost 2 bases, the J end lost 9 bases, and 11 bases lay between the germline ends. The CDR3 region is CASGLSLVGEQFF. The CDR3 DNA reads as TGTGCTAGTGGTTTGAGCCTAGTAGGTGAGCAGTTCTTC.

This clonotype was detected a few times. This rearrangement joins TRBV5-4 to TRBJ2-7; unclear D gene. The CDR3 has 13 amino acids. The V end lost 1 base, the J end lost 3 bases, and 8 bases lay between the germline ends. The germline V gene encodes CDR1 SGHNT and CDR2 YYREEE (reference sequence). The CDR3 protein is CASSLQGNYEQYF. The CDR3 DNA reads as TGTGCCAGCAGCTTGCAAGGGAACTACGAGCAGTACTTC.

The sample holds a few counts of this clonotype. The V and J genes are TRBV18 and TRBJ1-1; D is possibly TRBD1 (5 bases). Per the germline V gene, CDR1 is KGHSH and CDR2 is LQKENI. Trimming removed 5 bases from V and 0 bases from J, with 13 bases in between. The CDR3 extends over 15 amino acids. CDR3 bases: TGTGCCAGCTCAGCGGGGACCAGGATGAACACTGAAGCTTTCTTT. The encoded protein is CASSAGTRMNTEAFF.

The table lists this clonotype with a few counts. The chain carries TRBV7-8 and TRBJ2-1; TRBD1 matches at 9 bases. The CDR3 is 16 amino acids. CDR1 is SGHVS, CDR2 FQNEAQ, per germline. The trim removed 5 bases at V and 3 bases at J, leaving 8 bases unmatched. This CDR3 is CASSLGWGQGYNEQFF. Written as DNA, the CDR3 is TGTGCCAGCAGCCTGGGTTGGGGACAGGGCTACAATGAGCAGTTCTTC.

This clonotype was counted many times. The CDR3, as DNA: TGTGCCAGCAGTGAAGGGATCGGGGAGCTGTTTTTT. Translated: CASSEGIGELFF. This chain connects TRBV2 to TRBJ2-2; D is uncertain. Trimming took 1 base from V and 7 from J, leaving 4 bases between them. CDR1 and CDR2 (germline): SNHLY, FYNNEI. The CDR3 spans 12 residues.

This clonotype was found a few times. The genes are TRBV6-5 and TRBJ1-5; D gene uncertain. V was trimmed by 0 bases and J by 4 bases, leaving 4 bases between them. The CDR3 runs 13 residues. Germline V lookup: CDR1 MNHEY, CDR2 SVGAGI. Written as DNA, the CDR3 is TGTGCCAGCAGTTACTCACGTAATCAGCCCCAGCATTTT. Translated: CASSYSRNQPQHF.

Only a few counts were recorded for this clonotype. The J gene is TRBJ1-2, the V gene TRBV7-3, with a tentative D call TRBD1 (6 bases). The V end lost 4 bases, the J end lost 6 bases, and 18 bases lay between the germline ends. CDR1 and CDR2 from the germline V gene are SGHTA and FQGTGA. The CDR3 extends over 15 amino acids. As DNA, the CDR3 is TGTGCCAGCAGCTCCCTCGTAGGGGGGGCGAATGGCTACACCTTC. It specifies CASSSLVGGANGYTF.

This chain joins TRBV2 and TRBJ2-1, with D unclear. V was trimmed by 5 bases and J by 5 bases, leaving 10 bases between them. CDR1 is SNHLY, CDR2 FYNNEI, per germline. This CDR3 spans 13 amino acids. Written as DNA, the CDR3 is TGTGCCAGCAGTTATACTTTGGACAATGAGCAGTTCTTC. Protein: CASSYTLDNEQFF.

This clonotype was seen only a few times. The rearrangement links TRBV7-3 to TRBJ1-1; a possible D gene is TRBD1 (5 bases). V lost 2 bases and J 1 base, leaving 11 bases between the germline ends. Germline CDR1 and CDR2: SGHTA and FQGTGA. The CDR3 sequence is 15 residues long. The CDR3 DNA follows: TGTGCCAGCAGCTTATTGTGGGGGGAGAACACTGAAGCTTTCTTT. Protein: CASSLLWGENTEAFF. The whole variable domain, remainder taken from reference TRBV7-3 and TRBJ1-1, is GAGVSQTPSNKVTEKGKYVELRCDPISGHTALYWYRQSLGQGPEFLIYFQGTGAADDSGLPNDRFFAVRPEGSVSTLKIQRTERGDSAVYLCASSLLWGENTEAFFGQGTRLTVV.

This clonotype was seen ten or more times. The chain combines TRBV7-9 with TRBJ1-4; D unresolved. This CDR3 has 15 residues. Germline V gene data show CDR1 as SEHNR and CDR2 as FQNEAQ (reference sequence). Between the trimmed V and J ends, which lost 1 base and 0 bases, there was a span of 6 bases. CDR3 in DNA: TGTGCCAGCAGCTTAGGTGTAGCAACTAATGAAAAACTGTTTTTT. Translating gives CASSLGVATNEKLFF. The full variable domain, with the rest looked up from reference TRBV7-9 and TRBJ1-4, is DTGVSQNPRHKITKRGQNVTFRCDPISEHNRLYWYRQTLGQGPEFLTYFQNEAQLEKSRLLSDRFSAERPKGSFSTLEIQRTEQGDSAMYLCASSLGVATNEKLFFGSGTQLSVL.

The DNA of the CDR3 is TGCAGCGTTGAAGATCCGACAGGGGGAGACACCGGGGAGCTGTTTTTT. Encoded protein: CSVEDPTGGDTGELFF. The rearrangement joins TRBV29-1 to TRBJ2-2, with TRBD1 matching 9 bases. Germline V gives CDR1 SQVTM, CDR2 ANQGSEA. This CDR3 has 16 amino acids. V was clipped by 0 bases and J by 3 bases; unmatched bases: 5.

This clonotype has more than one count but fewer than ten. The rearrangement joins TRBV28 to TRBJ1-2; 7 nucleotides align to TRBD1. This CDR3 region has 15 residues. The V gene end was trimmed by 3 bases and the J gene end by 4 bases; junction bases not matched to a gene: 8. The germline gives CDR1 MDHEN, CDR2 SYDVKM. The CDR3 DNA sequence: TGTGCCAGCAGTTTTGGTCAGGGGGTTGGCTATGGCTACACCTTC. Translated: CASSFGQGVGYGYTF.

The rearrangement joins TRBV20-1 to TRBJ2-6; TRBD2 matches 10 bases. The germline gives CDR1 DFQATT, CDR2 SNEGSKA (reference sequence). The CDR3 runs 19 residues. Trimming took 0 bases from V and 0 from J; bases not matched to a gene: 8. As DNA, the CDR3 is TGCAGTGCTAGAGATTGGAGCGGGAGGGCCTCCTCTGGGGCCAACGTCCTGACTTTC. Protein sequence: CSARDWSGRASSGANVLTF.

This clonotype showed up many times. The chain employs TRBV5-1 and TRBJ1-5; TRBD1 aligns across 12 bases. Per the germline V gene, CDR1 is SGHRS and CDR2 is YFSETQ. The trim removed 3 bases at V and 5 bases at J, leaving 3 bases unmatched. CDR3 length: 15 amino acids. CDR3 loop: CASSSGQGAYQPQHF. In DNA form, the CDR3 reads TGCGCCAGCAGCTCGGGACAGGGGGCATATCAGCCCCAGCATTTT.

In this sample, this clonotype turned up many times. The chain recombines TRBV6-5 with TRBJ1-1; D is unclear. Trimming shortened V by 6 bases and J by 1 base, and 9 bases separated the two germline ends. This CDR3 is built from 13 residues. Germline V lookup: CDR1 MNHEY, CDR2 SVGAGI. The CDR3 sequence: CASSPNENTEAFF. The CDR3 DNA follows: TGTGCCAGCAGCCCCAATGAGAACACTGAAGCTTTCTTT.